This is a list of T cell receptor beta chains from one sample in a study of Ad26.COV2.S vaccination and SARS-CoV-2 variants. Using immunoSEQ multiplex PCR, the repertoire was profiled, and TCRdb retains in-frame clones only, with some absent. The profile covers about 480,000 clones, with approximately 90% appearing a single time and about 13% taken by the ten largest. Sequences were derived from peripheral blood, sampled in a trial of Ad26.COV2.S vaccine versus placebo. The receptor set was obtained from a person between 18 and 59 years old who received the Ad26.COV2.S COVID-19 vaccine or a placebo. The CDR3 runs from the conserved cysteine through the conserved F or W. D genes are given only for firm matches. The size field is filled for only some rows; it gives once, few, many or a size class.

NA,TRBJ2-4,TRBD1,TRBV27,TGTGCCAGCAGTACCTCGGACAGGGTGCGGAACATTCAGTACTTC,CASSTSDRVRNIQYF
NA,TRBJ2-2,TRBD2,TRBV19,TGTGCCAGTAGCCCGACTAGCGCGAACACCGGGGAGCTGTTTTTT,CASSPTSANTGELFF
NA,TRBJ2-1,NA,TRBV7-8,TGTGCCAGCAGCCGTGGACTCTACAATGAGCAGTTCTTC,CASSRGLYNEQFF
NA,TRBJ1-2,NA,TRBV28,TGTGCCAGCAGTTTTCACAGGAGTGGAGCGGGCTACACCTTC,CASSFHRSGAGYTF
NA,TRBJ2-7,NA,TRBV9,TGTGCCAGCAGCGTAGGAGGGGGGAGTGGGCCCTACGAGCAGTACTTC,CASSVGGGSGPYEQYF
NA,TRBJ1-2,NA,TRBV6-2/TRBV6-3,TGTGCCAGCAGTTACTCACTCAGACGAGGCTACACCTTC,CASSYSLRRGYTF
NA,TRBJ2-7,NA,TRBV12-5,TGTGCTAGTGGTTTGCCCCGGCGGACCTCCTACGAGCAGTACTTC,CASGLPRRTSYEQYF
NA,TRBJ2-3,NA,TRBV20-1,TGCAGTGCCCTCCGGGGGGATACGCAGTATTTT,CSALRGDTQYF
NA,TRBJ1-5,NA,TRBV5-8,TGTGCCAGCAGCTCGACAATTGATCAGCCCCAGCATTTT,CASSSTIDQPQHF
NA,TRBJ2-3,TRBD2,TRBV9,TGTGCCAGCAGCGTGACTAGCGGGAGGGCCAAGGGGACAGATACGCAGTATTTT,CASSVTSGRAKGTDTQYF
NA,TRBJ2-1,TRBD2,TRBV24-1,TGTGCCACCAGTGATTCCCTACGCTCCGGGGAAAGCGGGAGGGGACCGGTAGAGCAGTTCTTC,CATSDSLRSGESGRGPVEQFF
NA,TRBJ1-6,TRBD1,TRBV6-5,TGTGCCAGCCAGCTGGACAGGGGGTATTCACCCCTCCACTTT,CASQLDRGYSPLHF
once,TRBJ2-7,TRBD1,TRBV6-6,TGTGCCAGCAGTTACTCGTTGACAGGGAGCTCCTACGAGCAGTACTTC,CASSYSLTGSSYEQYF
few,TRBJ1-2,TRBD1,TRBV9,TGTGCCAGCACCTGGGGCGACAGGGGTCATGGCTACACCTTC,CASTWGDRGHGYTF
once,TRBJ1-5,NA,TRBV28,TGTGCCAGCAGTTTAGGGTGGACAGCTAGCAATCAGCCCCAGCATTTT,CASSLGWTASNQPQHF
NA,TRBJ2-7,NA,TRBV18,TGTGCCAGCTCACGGTTGGGGGGCGAGCAGTACTTC,CASSRLGGEQYF
NA,TRBJ2-6,NA,TRBV7-3,TGTGCCAGCAGCTTAAGCAGGGGAGTTGGGGCCAACGTCCTGACTTTC,CASSLSRGVGANVLTF
NA,TRBJ2-1,TRBD2,TRBV29-1,TGCAGCGTTGACAGGGTACTAGCGGGGGGTTACAATGAGCAGTTCTTC,CSVDRVLAGGYNEQFF
NA,TRBJ1-6,NA,TRBV5-5,TGTGCCAGCAGCCTGAACTTACAGGGTAGTCATTCACCCCTCCACTTT,CASSLNLQGSHSPLHF
NA,TRBJ2-2,NA,TRBV23-1,TGCGCCAGCAGTCCGGACAGCTACACCGGGGAGCTGTTTTTT,CASSPDSYTGELFF
NA,TRBJ2-7,NA,TRBV29-1,TGCAGCGTTGTCGGCGGGAATTACGAGCAGTACTTC,CSVVGGNYEQYF
few,TRBJ2-2,TRBD1,TRBV4-3,TGCGCCAGCAGCCAAGAGTTCGGGACAGGGGCCGGGGAGCTGTTTTTT,CASSQEFGTGAGELFF
NA,TRBJ2-2,NA,TRBV27,TGTGCCAGCAGTTTTTCCACCGGGGAGCTGTTTTTT,CASSFSTGELFF
NA,TRBJ1-2,TRBD1,TRBV6-5,TGTGCCAGCAGACTTAGGGGGCTCAGCGACTATGGCTACACCTTC,CASRLRGLSDYGYTF
NA,TRBJ1-6,TRBD1,TRBV29-1,TGCAGCGTCGCTACTGGACAGGGGGGTAATTCACCCCTCCACTTT,CSVATGQGGNSPLHF
NA,TRBJ2-1,NA,TRBV9,TGTGCCAGCAGCGTCACCCCTGACAATGAGCAGTTCTTC,CASSVTPDNEQFF
NA,TRBJ1-3,NA,TRBV3-1/TRBV3-2,TGTGCCGCGGGGCGAGACCCTTTTGCAGGCTCTGGAAACACCATATATTTT,CAAGRDPFAGSGNTIYF
NA,TRBJ2-3,NA,TRBV5-6,TGTGCCAGCACTCATACGCAGTATTTT,CASTHTQYF
NA,TRBJ2-3,TRBD2,TRBV7-6,TGTGCCAGCAGCCCTTACCGGGAGGGCCTGGATACGCAGTATTTT,CASSPYREGLDTQYF
NA,TRBJ2-7,NA,TRBV28,TGTGCCAGCAGTTTACCAGGCCGAAACTACGAGCAGTACTTC,CASSLPGRNYEQYF
NA,TRBJ2-3,NA,TRBV7-3,TGTGCCAGCAGCTTAACAGGCCCAGATACGCAGTATTTT,CASSLTGPDTQYF
few,TRBJ1-1,TRBD1,TRBV7-2,TGTGCCAGCAGCCTGATGGGACAGGCGAACACTGAAGCTTTCTTT,CASSLMGQANTEAFF
NA,TRBJ2-4,NA,TRBV5-4,TGTGCCAGCAGCCGGGGTATCAGGAACATTCAGTACTTC,CASSRGIRNIQYF
NA,TRBJ2-7,TRBD2,TRBV27,TGTGCCAGCAGTTTATACGGGACTAACGCCTACGAGCAGTACTTC,CASSLYGTNAYEQYF
NA,TRBJ2-6,NA,TRBV7-2,TGTGCCAGCAGCTTGGGTATCGGGGCCAACGTCCTGACTTTC,CASSLGIGANVLTF
NA,TRBJ1-1,NA,TRBV5-1,TGCGCCAGCAGCTTGGATGACAGTTCTTTCTTT,CASSLDDSSFF
NA,TRBJ1-6,NA,TRBV5-4,TGTGCCAGCAGCCGGCCTTCAGGGGAAAATTCACCCCTCCACTTT,CASSRPSGENSPLHF
NA,TRBJ2-1,NA,TRBV4-3,TGCGCCAGCAGCCAAGATTGGGGAGTCCCCTACAATGAGCAGTTCTTC,CASSQDWGVPYNEQFF
NA,TRBJ1-3,NA,TRBV19,TGTGCCAGTAGTGTCTTCGGGGACTCTGGAAACACCATATATTTT,CASSVFGDSGNTIYF